The rows below give T cell receptor beta chains drawn from one sample of a study of blood T cell repertoires in COVID-19. Sequencing was performed with immunoSEQ multiplex PCR; in TCRdb, only in-frame clones are kept and a portion is missing. The sample includes approximately 150,000 clones, 70% to 90% of them seen just once. Sequenced: peripheral blood. All receptors derive from a human donor with acute or convalescent COVID-19. The donor label of this sample is uncertain. The CDR3 runs from the conserved cysteine through the conserved F or W. The D gene is left open where the match is weak. The listing skips clone size in some rows; elsewhere it reads once, few, many or a size class.

j_call	v_call	d_call	clone_size	cdr3_aa	cdr3_nt
TRBJ1-2	TRBV19	TRBD1	NA	CASSETGGSYGYGYTF	TGTGCCAGTAGTGAGACAGGGGGCTCCTATGGCTATGGCTACACCTTC
TRBJ1-4	TRBV9	TRBD1	NA	CASSPPAGTANEKLFF	TGTGCCAGCAGCCCCCCCGCCGGGACAGCTAATGAAAAACTGTTTTTT
TRBJ2-1	TRBV10-3	NA	NA	CAIKTTSSYNEQFF	TGTGCCATCAAGACAACAAGCTCCTACAATGAGCAGTTCTTC
TRBJ2-2	TRBV7-3	NA	NA	CASSLGQPNTGELFF	TGTGCCAGCAGCCTCGGACAGCCGAACACCGGGGAGCTGTTTTTT
TRBJ1-5	TRBV30	TRBD1	NA	CAWTPGGRFNQPQHF	TGTGCCTGGACCCCAGGGGGGAGGTTTAATCAGCCCCAGCATTTT
TRBJ2-1	TRBV24-1	NA	NA	CATSDFSPNSYNEQFF	TGTGCCACCAGTGATTTCTCCCCTAACTCCTACAATGAGCAGTTCTTC
TRBJ1-6	TRBV7-2	TRBD1	few	CASSPQGSSYNSPLHF	TGTGCCAGCAGCCCACAGGGGAGCTCCTATAATTCACCCCTCCACTTT
TRBJ1-1	TRBV7-6	TRBD1	NA	CASSSTVPGQELAFF	TGTGCCAGCAGCTCCACCGTCCCGGGACAGGAACTGGCTTTCTTT
TRBJ1-5	TRBV5-5	TRBD1	NA	CASSAGDSRPYSNQPQHF	TGTGCCAGCAGCGCAGGGGACAGCCGCCCTTATAGCAATCAGCCCCAGCATTTT
TRBJ1-1	TRBV24-1	NA	NA	CATSDEREARGAFF	TGTGCCACCAGTGATGAGCGGGAAGCCCGAGGAGCTTTCTTT
TRBJ2-1	TRBV18	TRBD2	NA	CASSRTSSSNGNEQFF	TGTGCCAGCTCACGGACTAGCTCCTCGAACGGGAATGAGCAGTTCTTC
TRBJ1-1	TRBV29-1	TRBD1	NA	CSVSSGGATTEAFF	TGCAGCGTATCGTCAGGGGGCGCAACCACTGAAGCTTTCTTT
TRBJ1-1	TRBV11-2	TRBD1	once	CASGQVLNTEAFF	TGTGCCAGCGGACAGGTTTTGAACACTGAAGCTTTCTTT
TRBJ1-6	TRBV6-5	NA	NA	CASSYDRFNSPLHF	TGTGCCAGCAGTTACGACAGATTTAATTCACCCCTCCACTTT
TRBJ1-1	TRBV6-4	NA	few	CASSISGDTEAFF	TGTGCCAGCAGTATTTCGGGGGACACTGAAGCTTTCTTT
TRBJ1-2	TRBV12-5	NA	NA	CASGLLQGIYGYTF	TGTGCTAGTGGTTTGCTACAGGGTATCTATGGCTACACCTTC